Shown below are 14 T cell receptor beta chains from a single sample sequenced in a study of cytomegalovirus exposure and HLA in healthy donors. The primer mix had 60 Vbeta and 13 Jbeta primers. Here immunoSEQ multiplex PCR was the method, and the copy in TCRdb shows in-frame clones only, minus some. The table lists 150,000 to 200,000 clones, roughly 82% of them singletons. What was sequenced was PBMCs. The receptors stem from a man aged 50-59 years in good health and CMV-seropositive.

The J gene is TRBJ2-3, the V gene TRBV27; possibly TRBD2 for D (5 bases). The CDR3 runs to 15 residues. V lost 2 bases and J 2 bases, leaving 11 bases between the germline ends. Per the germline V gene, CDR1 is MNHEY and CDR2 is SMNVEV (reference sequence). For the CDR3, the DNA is TGTGCCAGCAGTTTAAGGACGGGGTTCACAGATACGCAGTATTTT. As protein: CASSLRTGFTDTQYF.

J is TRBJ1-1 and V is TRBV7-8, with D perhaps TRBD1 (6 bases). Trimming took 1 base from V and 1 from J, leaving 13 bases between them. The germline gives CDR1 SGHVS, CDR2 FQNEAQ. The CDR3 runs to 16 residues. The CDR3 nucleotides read TGTGCCAGCAGCTTAGAGGAAATCAGGGGGAACACTGAAGCTTTCTTT. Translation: CASSLEEIRGNTEAFF.

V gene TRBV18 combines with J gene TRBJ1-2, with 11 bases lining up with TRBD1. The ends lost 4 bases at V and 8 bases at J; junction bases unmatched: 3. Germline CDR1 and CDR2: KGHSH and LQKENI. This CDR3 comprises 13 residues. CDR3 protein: CASSQDRGPGYTF. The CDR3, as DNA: TGTGCCAGCTCACAGGACAGGGGGCCGGGCTACACCTTC.

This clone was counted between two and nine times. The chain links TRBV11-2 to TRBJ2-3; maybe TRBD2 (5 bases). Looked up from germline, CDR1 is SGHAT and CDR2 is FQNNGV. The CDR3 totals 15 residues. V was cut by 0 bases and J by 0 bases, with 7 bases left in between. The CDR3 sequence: CASSLEGGSTDTQYF. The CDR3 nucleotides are TGTGCCAGCAGCTTAGAAGGCGGGAGCACAGATACGCAGTATTTT.

The CDR3 sequence: CASTAGQGGQPQHF. CDR3 coding DNA: TGTGCCAGCACCGCTGGACAGGGTGGTCAGCCCCAGCATTTT. V gene TRBV2 combines with J gene TRBJ1-5, with TRBD1 identical over 8 bases. The CDR3 sequence is 14 residues long. CDR1 is SNHLY and CDR2 is FYNNEI in the germline V gene. J was trimmed by 6 bases and V by 7 bases; bases with no gene match: 8.

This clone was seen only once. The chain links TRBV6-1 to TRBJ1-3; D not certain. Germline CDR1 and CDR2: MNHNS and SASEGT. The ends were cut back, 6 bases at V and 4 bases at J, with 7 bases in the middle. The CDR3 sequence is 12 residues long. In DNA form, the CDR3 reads TGTGCCAGCAGCCCTGAGGGAAACACCATATATTTT. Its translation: CASSPEGNTIYF.

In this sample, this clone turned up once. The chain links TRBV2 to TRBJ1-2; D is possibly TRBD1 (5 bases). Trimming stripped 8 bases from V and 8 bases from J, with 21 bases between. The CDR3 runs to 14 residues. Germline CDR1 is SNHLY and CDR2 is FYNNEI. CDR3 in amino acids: CASSPLSGERGYTF. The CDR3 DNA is TGTGCCAGCTCCCCGTTATCGGGGGAGAGGGGCTACACCTTC.

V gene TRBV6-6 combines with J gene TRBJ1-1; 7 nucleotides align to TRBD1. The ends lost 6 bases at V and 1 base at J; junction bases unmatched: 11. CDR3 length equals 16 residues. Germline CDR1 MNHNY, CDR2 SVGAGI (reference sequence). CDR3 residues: CASSHHRQGANTEAFF. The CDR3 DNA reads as TGTGCCAGCAGCCACCACCGACAGGGTGCGAACACTGAAGCTTTCTTT.

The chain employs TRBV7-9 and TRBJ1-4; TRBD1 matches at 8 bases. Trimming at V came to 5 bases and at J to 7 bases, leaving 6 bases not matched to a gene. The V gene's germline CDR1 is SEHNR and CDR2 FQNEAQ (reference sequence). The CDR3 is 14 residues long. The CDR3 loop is CASSRQGASEKLFF. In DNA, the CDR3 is TGTGCCAGCAGCCGCCAGGGGGCAAGTGAAAAACTGTTTTTT.

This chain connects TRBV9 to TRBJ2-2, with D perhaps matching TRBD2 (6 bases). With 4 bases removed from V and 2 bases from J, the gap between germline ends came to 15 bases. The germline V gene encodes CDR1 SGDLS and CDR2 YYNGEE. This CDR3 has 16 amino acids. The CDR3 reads CASSSGLLPNTGELFF. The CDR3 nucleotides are TGTGCCAGCAGCAGTGGACTACTCCCTAACACCGGGGAGCTGTTTTTT.

The CDR3 loop is CASSEAGGGPEAFF. The CDR3 region has the DNA TGTGCCAGCAGTGAAGCAGGAGGGGGCCCTGAAGCTTTCTTT. The genes are TRBV6-1 and TRBJ1-1; 7 bases match TRBD1. Trimming at V came to 0 bases and at J to 6 bases, leaving 4 bases not matched to a gene. CDR1 is MNHNS, CDR2 SASEGT, per germline. The CDR3 is made up of 14 amino acids.

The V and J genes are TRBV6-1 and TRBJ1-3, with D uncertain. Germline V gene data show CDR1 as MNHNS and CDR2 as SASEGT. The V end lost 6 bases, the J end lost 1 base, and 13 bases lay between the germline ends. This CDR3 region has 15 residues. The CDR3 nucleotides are TGTGCCAGCAGGAGGGATTTACAGTCTGGAAACACCATATATTTT. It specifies CASRRDLQSGNTIYF.

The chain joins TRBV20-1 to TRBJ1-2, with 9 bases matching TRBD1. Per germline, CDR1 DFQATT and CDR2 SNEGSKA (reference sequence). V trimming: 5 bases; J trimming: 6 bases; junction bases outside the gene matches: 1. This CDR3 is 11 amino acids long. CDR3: CSARTGDGYTF. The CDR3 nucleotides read TGCAGTGCTCGGACAGGGGATGGCTACACCTTC.

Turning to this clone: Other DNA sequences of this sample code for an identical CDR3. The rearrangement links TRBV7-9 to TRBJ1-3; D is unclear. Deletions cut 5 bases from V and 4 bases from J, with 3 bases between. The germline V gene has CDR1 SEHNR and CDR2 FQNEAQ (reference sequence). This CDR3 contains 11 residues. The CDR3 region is CASSPGNTIYF. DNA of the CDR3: TGTGCCAGCAGCCCAGGAAACACCATATATTTT.